The T cell receptor (beta chain) described here comes from a study of blood T cell repertoires in COVID-19. Background on the study: Collection of acute and convalescent COVID-19 samples took place in the United States, Italy and Spain. In each case, the material was cDNA or gDNA derived from T cells, B-cell-depleted T cells, or PBMCs.

In the original analysis: Nucleated cell counts were estimated from reference gene primer amplification. Measured with immunoSEQ multiplex PCR; TCRdb has only the in-frame clones, and not every one. V and J calls plus clone size are reproduced from that table; the DNA served to infer D and trimming. The sample carries around 220,000 clones, 70% to 90% recorded once. Seattle's cohort entered during active infection and was followed longitudinally. This clone was seen more than once but under ten times. Trimming took 4 bases from V and 3 from J; bases not matched to a gene: 10. Germline CDR1 LNHDA, CDR2 SQIVND (reference sequence). The CDR3 consists of 16 residues.

Sequenced material: peripheral blood. This clonotype originated in a woman aged 50 to 65 with COVID-19, enrolled during active disease. V gene TRBV19 combines with J gene TRBJ2-3; TRBD1 agrees at 7 bases. The DNA for the CDR3 is TGTGCCAGTAGTAAATTGAGGGGGCTGGGGACAGATACGCAGTATTTT. Protein product: CASSKLRGLGTDTQYF.